Below are 19 T cell receptor beta chains sequenced from a single sample in a study of cytomegalovirus exposure and HLA in healthy donors. 60 Vbeta and 13 Jbeta primers were used in PCR. TCRdb's copy holds only in-frame clones and misses some; the assay was immunoSEQ multiplex PCR. The sample yields 84,000 or so clones, 70% to 80% seen once. Sequenced sample: PBMCs. The receptors here all came from a human donor in good health.

CDR3 in DNA: TGTGCCAGCAGTGAATGGGACATTTCCTACGAGCAGTACTTC. It encodes CASSEWDISYEQYF. V is TRBV2 and J is TRBJ2-7, with TRBD1 as a possible D gene (6 bases). CDR1 and CDR2 (germline): SNHLY, FYNNEI. Trimming took off 2 bases at V and 1 base at J, with 9 bases between the two ends. This CDR3 is 14 amino acids long.

This clone has a single count. V gene TRBV5-1 combines with J gene TRBJ2-2; 9 bases match TRBD1. The CDR3 covers 17 residues. The V gene end was trimmed by 5 bases and the J gene end by 4 bases; junction bases not matched to a gene: 12. The germline CDR1 and CDR2 sequences are SGHRS and YFSETQ. The CDR3, as DNA: TGCGCCAGCAGTACGGGGACAGGGCCCGCTGGCACCGGGGAGCTGTTTTTT. Amino acids: CASSTGTGPAGTGELFF.

This chain joins TRBV5-4 and TRBJ2-5; 8 bases map to TRBD2. Trimming at V came to 0 bases and at J to 2 bases, leaving 6 bases not matched to a gene. CDR3 length: 16 amino acids. Germline V gives CDR1 SGHNT, CDR2 YYREEE (reference sequence). CDR3 bases: TGTGCCAGCAGCTTGGGGTCGGGGGGGTCTCAAGAGACCCAGTACTTC. Its translation: CASSLGSGGSQETQYF.

Only a few counts were recorded for this clone. The V call is TRBV6-5, the J call TRBJ1-4; no definite D call. CDR3 size: 16 residues. The V end was cut by 0 bases, the J end by 1 base, with 9 bases between. Germline CDR1 is MNHEY and CDR2 is SVGAGI. The CDR3 region has the DNA TGTGCCAGCAGTTACTCAACTAGCGTAACTAATGAAAAACTGTTTTTT. Protein sequence: CASSYSTSVTNEKLFF.

The chain is built from TRBV27 and TRBJ2-2; 10 bases are shared with TRBD2. Per the germline V gene, CDR1 is MNHEY and CDR2 is SMNVEV (reference sequence). The CDR3 covers 16 residues. Trimming at V came to 3 bases and at J to 3 bases, leaving 4 bases not matched to a gene. The CDR3 spells CASSLGSGGHTGELFF. In nucleotides, the CDR3 is TGTGCCAGCAGTTTGGGTAGCGGGGGGCACACCGGGGAGCTGTTTTTT.

This clone has only a few counts. V and J are TRBV6-1 and TRBJ1-1; the D is unclear. CDR1 and CDR2 from the germline V gene are MNHNS and SASEGT. This CDR3 comprises 14 residues. V lost 1 base and J lost 11, with 17 bases in between. The DNA of the CDR3 is TGTGCCAGCAGTGAAGGCTTACCGTCGGCGGGCGCTTTCTTT. Its protein product is CASSEGLPSAGAFF.

The rearrangement joins TRBV10-3 to TRBJ2-1, with TRBD1 matching over 9 bases. The CDR3 has 15 amino acids. Germline trimming cut 6 bases from V and 7 bases from J; bases unmatched to any gene: 10. Looked up from germline, CDR1 is ENHRY and CDR2 is SYGVKD. The DNA for the CDR3 is TGTGCCATCAGGATGCCGGGACAGGGTGGAAATGAGCAGTTCTTC. This encodes CAIRMPGQGGNEQFF.

The chain uses TRBV4-2 and TRBJ2-7, with no clear D. Germline V gene sequence: CDR1 LGHNA, CDR2 YNFKEQ. The CDR3 runs to 15 residues. V was cut by 0 bases and J by 3 bases, with 12 bases left in between. For the CDR3, the DNA is TGTGCCAGCAGCCAAGATTTAAGACAAAACTACGAGCAGTACTTC. Protein sequence: CASSQDLRQNYEQYF.

Here the CDR3 DNA reads TGTGCCATCAGACAGGGGGTAACGGCTGGCTACACCTTC. Translating it yields CAIRQGVTAGYTF. The chain couples TRBV10-3 to TRBJ1-2; 8 bases line up with TRBD1. CDR1 and CDR2 (germline): ENHRY, SYGVKD. This CDR3 region has 13 residues. Trimming at V came to 6 bases and at J to 7 bases, leaving 7 bases not matched to a gene.

The chain uses TRBV7-9 and TRBJ2-2; no clear D gene. V was cut by 11 bases and J by 0 bases, with 10 bases left in between. Germline V CDR1 and CDR2: SEHNR, FQNEAQ (reference sequence). The CDR3 loop spans 13 amino acids. In DNA, the CDR3 is TGTGCCGGCCTAGGAGCGAACACCGGGGAGCTGTTTTTT. Residues: CAGLGANTGELFF.

The rearrangement joins TRBV18 to TRBJ2-3, with 7 bases that match TRBD2. The V gene's germline CDR1 is KGHSH and CDR2 LQKENI. V lost 4 bases, J lost 5 bases, and 12 bases stayed unmatched. This CDR3 region has 16 residues. The chain's CDR3 is CASSQGPSGSLDTQYF. The CDR3 DNA is TGTGCCAGCTCACAGGGACCTAGCGGTTCTTTAGATACGCAGTATTTT.

J is TRBJ2-3 and V is TRBV9; 11 bases are a match to TRBD2. The CDR3 covers 16 residues. Germline CDR1 SGDLS, CDR2 YYNGEE. The trim removed 3 bases at V and 5 bases at J, leaving 8 bases unmatched. This CDR3 is CASSEGSGGAGDTQYF. The CDR3 region has the DNA TGTGCCAGCAGCGAGGGTAGCGGGGGGGCCGGAGATACGCAGTATTTT.

The gene calls are TRBV7-2 and TRBJ2-1; 8 bases match TRBD1. Germline loops: CDR1 SGHTA, CDR2 FQGNSA. Trimming at V came to 2 bases and at J to 6 bases, leaving 6 bases not matched to a gene. The CDR3 consists of 15 residues. CDR3 nucleotide sequence: TGTGCCAGCAGCTTAAATGGACAGGGCCTCAATGAGCAGTTCTTC. It translates to CASSLNGQGLNEQFF.

This rearrangement joins TRBV11-2 to TRBJ2-5; 9 bases are a match to TRBD1. V shed 0 bases, J shed 7 bases, and the junction held 18 bases outside the gene matches. The length of the CDR3 is 19 residues. Looked up from germline, CDR1 is SGHAT and CDR2 is FQNNGV. CDR3 region: CASSLDLSVNRGRKATQYF. The CDR3 DNA reads as TGTGCCAGCAGCTTAGATCTCAGTGTGAACAGGGGGCGTAAAGCGACCCAGTACTTC.

Details on this clone: Mismatch with germline at one junction end may stem from a read error. This chain joins TRBV4-1 and TRBJ1-5, with 8 positions matching TRBD1. This CDR3 has 13 residues. In germline, CDR1 is MGHRA, CDR2 YSYEKL. The CDR3 coding sequence is TGCGCCAGCGGCGGACAGGGCAATCAGCCCCAGAATTTT. This encodes CASGGQGNQPQNF.

The chain combines TRBV6-4 with TRBJ2-7, with 9 bases that match TRBD1. After removal of 2 bases from V and 7 bases from J, the junction contained 9 bases not matched to a gene. CDR1 MRHNA and CDR2 SNTAGT come from the germline V gene. The CDR3 loop spans 15 amino acids. DNA for the CDR3: TGTGCCAGCAGTGACCCCCCGGGACAGGGCCGAGAGCAGTACTTC. This translates into CASSDPPGQGREQYF.

The CDR3 protein is CATLDRAGNTIYF. Here the CDR3 DNA reads TGTGCCACCCTCGACAGGGCAGGAAACACCATATATTTT. The chain employs TRBV6-5 and TRBJ1-3, with 7 positions matching TRBD1. The CDR3 totals 13 residues. V lost 10 bases to trimming and J lost 4 bases; unmatched junction nucleotides: 7. Per germline, CDR1 MNHEY and CDR2 SVGAGI.

This rearrangement joins TRBV27 to TRBJ1-1; TRBD1 agrees at 8 bases. This CDR3 is built from 14 residues. Trimming removed 3 bases from V and 2 bases from J; junction bases left unmatched: 2. Germline V CDR1 and CDR2: MNHEY, SMNVEV (reference sequence). The CDR3 DNA is TGTGCCAGCAGTTTTGGGACAGGCAACACTGAAGCTTTCTTT. It translates to CASSFGTGNTEAFF.

The rearrangement uses TRBV7-2 and TRBJ1-3, with D uncertain. Per the germline V gene, CDR1 is SGHTA and CDR2 is FQGNSA. The CDR3 sequence is 14 residues long. The V end lost 2 bases, the J end lost 4 bases, and 9 bases lay between the germline ends. In DNA, the CDR3 is TGTGCCAGCAGCTTAAGCGGGAGAGGAAACACCATATATTTT. The encoded protein is CASSLSGRGNTIYF.